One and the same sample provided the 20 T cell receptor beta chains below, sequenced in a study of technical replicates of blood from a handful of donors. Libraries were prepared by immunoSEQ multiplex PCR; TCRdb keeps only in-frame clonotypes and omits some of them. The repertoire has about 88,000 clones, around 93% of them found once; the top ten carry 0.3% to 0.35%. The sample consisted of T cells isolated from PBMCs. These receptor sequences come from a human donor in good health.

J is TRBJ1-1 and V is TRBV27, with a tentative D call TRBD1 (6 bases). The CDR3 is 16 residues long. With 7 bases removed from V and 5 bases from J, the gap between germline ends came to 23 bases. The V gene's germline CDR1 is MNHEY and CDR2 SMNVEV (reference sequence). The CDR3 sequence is CASTPSQQGIATEAFF. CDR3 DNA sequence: TGTGCCAGCACTCCCTCACAACAGGGTATCGCAACTGAAGCTTTCTTT.

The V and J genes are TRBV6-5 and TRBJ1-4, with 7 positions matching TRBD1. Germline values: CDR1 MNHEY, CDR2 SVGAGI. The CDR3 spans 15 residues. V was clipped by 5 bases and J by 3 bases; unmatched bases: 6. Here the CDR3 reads CASSKTGQSNEKLFF. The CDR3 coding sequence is TGTGCCAGCAGTAAGACAGGGCAGTCTAATGAAAAACTGTTTTTT.

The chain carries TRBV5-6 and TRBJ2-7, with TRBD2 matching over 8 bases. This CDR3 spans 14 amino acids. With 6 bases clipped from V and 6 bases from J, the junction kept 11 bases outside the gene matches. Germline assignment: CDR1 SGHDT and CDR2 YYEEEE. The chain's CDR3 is CASMPGTSNGEQYF. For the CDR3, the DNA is TGTGCCAGCATGCCCGGGACTAGTAACGGCGAGCAGTACTTC.

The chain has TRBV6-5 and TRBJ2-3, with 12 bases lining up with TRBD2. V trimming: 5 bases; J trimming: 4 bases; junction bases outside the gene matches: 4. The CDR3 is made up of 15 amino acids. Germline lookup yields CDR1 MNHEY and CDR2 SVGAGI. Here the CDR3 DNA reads TGTGCCAGCAGTCCTAGGACTAGCGGGGCAGATACGCAGTATTTT. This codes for CASSPRTSGADTQYF.

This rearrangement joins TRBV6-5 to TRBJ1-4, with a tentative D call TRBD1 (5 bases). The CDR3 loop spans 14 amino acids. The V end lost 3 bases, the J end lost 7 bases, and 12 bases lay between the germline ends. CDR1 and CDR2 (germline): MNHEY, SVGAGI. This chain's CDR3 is CASSYRWRGEKLFF. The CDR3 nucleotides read TGTGCCAGCAGTTATCGGTGGAGGGGTGAAAAACTGTTTTTT.

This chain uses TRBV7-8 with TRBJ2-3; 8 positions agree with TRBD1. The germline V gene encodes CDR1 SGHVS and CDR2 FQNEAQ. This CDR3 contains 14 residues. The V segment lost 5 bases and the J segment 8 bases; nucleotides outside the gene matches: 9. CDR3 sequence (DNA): TGTGCCAGCAGCCCAGGACAGGGAGCTACTACGCAGTATTTT. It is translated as CASSPGQGATTQYF.

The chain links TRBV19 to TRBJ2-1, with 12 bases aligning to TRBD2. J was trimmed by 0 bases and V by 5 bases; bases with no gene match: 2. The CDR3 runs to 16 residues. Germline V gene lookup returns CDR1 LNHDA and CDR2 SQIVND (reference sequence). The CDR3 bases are TGTGCCAGTAGTGGGGGACTAGCGGGCTCCTACAATGAGCAGTTCTTC. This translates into CASSGGLAGSYNEQFF.

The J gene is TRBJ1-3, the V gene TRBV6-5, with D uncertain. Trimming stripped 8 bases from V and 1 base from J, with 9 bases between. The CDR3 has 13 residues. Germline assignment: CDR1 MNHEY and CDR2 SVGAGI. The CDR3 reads CASGSQSGNTIYF. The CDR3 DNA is TGTGCCAGCGGCAGTCAATCTGGAAACACCATATATTTT.

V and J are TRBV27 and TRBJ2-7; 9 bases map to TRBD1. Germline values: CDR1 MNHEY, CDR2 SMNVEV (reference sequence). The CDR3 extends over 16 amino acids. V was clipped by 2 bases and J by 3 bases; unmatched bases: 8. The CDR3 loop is CASSLLTGGKFYEQYF. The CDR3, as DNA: TGTGCCAGCAGTTTACTGACAGGGGGTAAGTTCTACGAGCAGTACTTC.

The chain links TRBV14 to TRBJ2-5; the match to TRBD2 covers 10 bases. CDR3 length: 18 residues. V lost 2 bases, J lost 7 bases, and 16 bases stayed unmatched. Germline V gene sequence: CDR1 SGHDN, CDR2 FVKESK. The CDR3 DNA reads TGTGCCAGCAGCCAAACGAAAGGGTCTAGCGGGAGATTGGGGACCCAGTACTTC. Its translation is CASSQTKGSSGRLGTQYF.

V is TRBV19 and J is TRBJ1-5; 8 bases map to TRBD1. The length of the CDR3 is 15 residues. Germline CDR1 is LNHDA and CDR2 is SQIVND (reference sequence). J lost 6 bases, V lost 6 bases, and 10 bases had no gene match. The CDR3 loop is CASRTQGARGQPQHF. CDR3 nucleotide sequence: TGTGCCAGTAGAACCCAGGGGGCGAGGGGTCAGCCCCAGCATTTT.

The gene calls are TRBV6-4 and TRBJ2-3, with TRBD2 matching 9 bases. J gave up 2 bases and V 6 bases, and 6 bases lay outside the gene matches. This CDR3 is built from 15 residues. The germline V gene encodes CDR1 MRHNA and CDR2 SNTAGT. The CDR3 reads CASRNSGSFTDTQYF. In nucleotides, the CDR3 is TGTGCCAGCAGAAATAGCGGGAGCTTCACAGATACGCAGTATTTT.

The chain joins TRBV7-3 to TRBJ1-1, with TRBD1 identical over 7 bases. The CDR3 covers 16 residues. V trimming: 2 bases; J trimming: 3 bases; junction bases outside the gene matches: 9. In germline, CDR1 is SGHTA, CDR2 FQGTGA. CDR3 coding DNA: TGTGCCAGCAGCTTACCCTCGACAGGGCAAGACACTGAAGCTTTCTTT. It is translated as CASSLPSTGQDTEAFF.

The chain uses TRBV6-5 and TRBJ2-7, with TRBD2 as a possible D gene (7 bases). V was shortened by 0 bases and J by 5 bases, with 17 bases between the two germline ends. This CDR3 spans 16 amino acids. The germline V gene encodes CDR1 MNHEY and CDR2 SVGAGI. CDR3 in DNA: TGTGCCAGCAGTTACTCGAGGTTTCGGGGGGCGGACGAGCAGTACTTC. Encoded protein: CASSYSRFRGADEQYF.

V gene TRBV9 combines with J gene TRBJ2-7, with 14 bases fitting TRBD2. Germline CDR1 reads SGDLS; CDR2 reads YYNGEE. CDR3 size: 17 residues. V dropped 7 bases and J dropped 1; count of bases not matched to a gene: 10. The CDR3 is CASGPGTSGGLSYEQYF. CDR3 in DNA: TGTGCCAGCGGTCCCGGGACTAGCGGGGGCCTATCCTACGAGCAGTACTTC.

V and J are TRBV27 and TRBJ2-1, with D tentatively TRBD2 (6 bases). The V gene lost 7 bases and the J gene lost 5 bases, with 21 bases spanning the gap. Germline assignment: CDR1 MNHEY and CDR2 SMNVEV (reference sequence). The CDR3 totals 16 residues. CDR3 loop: CASTTWGGMHDNEQFF. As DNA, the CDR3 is TGTGCCAGCACCACGTGGGGCGGGATGCATGACAATGAGCAGTTCTTC.

This CDR3 is CASSLVGETQYF. The CDR3 DNA follows: TGTGCCAGCAGCTTGGTCGGGGAGACCCAGTACTTC. The chain employs TRBV7-3 and TRBJ2-5, with D uncertain. Trimming cost V 3 bases and J 5 bases, with 7 bases left between them. The length of the CDR3 is 12 residues. Germline CDR1 is SGHTA and CDR2 is FQGTGA.

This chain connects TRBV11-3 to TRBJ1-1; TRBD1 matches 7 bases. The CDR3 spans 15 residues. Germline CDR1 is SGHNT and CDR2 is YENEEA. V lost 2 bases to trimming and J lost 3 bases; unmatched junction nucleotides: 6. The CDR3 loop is CASSLSNQGDTEAFF. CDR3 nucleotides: TGTGCCAGCAGCTTAAGTAATCAGGGGGACACTGAAGCTTTCTTT.

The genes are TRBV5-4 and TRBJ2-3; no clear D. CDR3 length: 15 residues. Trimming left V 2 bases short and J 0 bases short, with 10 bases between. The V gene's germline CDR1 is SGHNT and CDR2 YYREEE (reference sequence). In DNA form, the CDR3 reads TGTGCCAGCAGCTTTTCACTCCCTAGCACAGATACGCAGTATTTT. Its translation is CASSFSLPSTDTQYF. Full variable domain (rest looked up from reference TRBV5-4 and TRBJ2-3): ETGVTQSPTHLIKTRGQQVTLRCSSQSGHNTVSWYQQALGQGPQFIFQYYREEENGRGNFPPRFSGLQFPNYSSELNVNALELDDSALYLCASSFSLPSTDTQYFGPGTRLTVL.

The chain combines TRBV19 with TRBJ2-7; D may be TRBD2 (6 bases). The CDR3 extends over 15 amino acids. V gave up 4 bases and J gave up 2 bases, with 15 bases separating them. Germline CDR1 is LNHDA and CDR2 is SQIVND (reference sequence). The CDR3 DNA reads TGTGCCAGTAGTACCAGACTAGAGACGACCTACGAGCAGTACTTC. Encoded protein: CASSTRLETTYEQYF.